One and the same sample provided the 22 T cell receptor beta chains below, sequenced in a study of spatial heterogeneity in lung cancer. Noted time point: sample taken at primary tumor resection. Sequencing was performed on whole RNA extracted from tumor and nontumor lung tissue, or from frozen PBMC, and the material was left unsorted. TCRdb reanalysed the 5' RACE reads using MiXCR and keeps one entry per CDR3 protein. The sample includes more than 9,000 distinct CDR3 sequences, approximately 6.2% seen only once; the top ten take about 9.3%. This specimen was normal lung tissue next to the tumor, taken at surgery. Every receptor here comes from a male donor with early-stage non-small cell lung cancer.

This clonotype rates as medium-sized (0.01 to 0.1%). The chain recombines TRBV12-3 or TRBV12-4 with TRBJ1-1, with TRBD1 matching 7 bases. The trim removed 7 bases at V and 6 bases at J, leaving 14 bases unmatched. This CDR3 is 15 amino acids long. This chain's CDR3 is CASIRDSQIFAEAFF. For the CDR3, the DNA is TGTGCCAGCATCCGGGACAGCCAGATTTTCGCTGAAGCTTTCTTT.

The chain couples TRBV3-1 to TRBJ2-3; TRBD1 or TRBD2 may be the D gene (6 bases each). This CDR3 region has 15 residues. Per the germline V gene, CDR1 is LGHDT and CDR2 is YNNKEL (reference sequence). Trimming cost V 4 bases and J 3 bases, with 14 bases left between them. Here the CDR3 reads CASSPRGQSTDTQYF. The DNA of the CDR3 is TGTGCCAGCAGCCCACGGGGGCAGTCTACAGATACGCAGTATTTT.

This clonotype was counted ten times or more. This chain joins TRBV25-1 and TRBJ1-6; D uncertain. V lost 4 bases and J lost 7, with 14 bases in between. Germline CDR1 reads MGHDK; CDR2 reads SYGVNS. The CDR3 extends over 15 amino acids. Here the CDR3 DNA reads TGTGCCAGCAGTGCCAGGAGTCAAAGGAATTCACCCCTCCACTTT. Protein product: CASSARSQRNSPLHF.

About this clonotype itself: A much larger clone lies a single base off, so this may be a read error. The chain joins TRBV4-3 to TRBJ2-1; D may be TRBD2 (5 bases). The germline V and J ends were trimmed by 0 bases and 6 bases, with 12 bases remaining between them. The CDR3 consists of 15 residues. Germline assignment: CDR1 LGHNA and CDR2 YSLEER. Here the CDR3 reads CASSQDGDRLNEQFF. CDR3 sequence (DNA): TGCGCCAGCAGCCAAGACGGGGATCGTCTCAATGAGCAGTTCTTC.

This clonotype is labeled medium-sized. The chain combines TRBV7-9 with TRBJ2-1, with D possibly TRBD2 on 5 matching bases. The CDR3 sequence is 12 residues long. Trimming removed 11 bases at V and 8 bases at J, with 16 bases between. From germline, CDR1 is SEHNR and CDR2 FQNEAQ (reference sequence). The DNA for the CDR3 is TGTGCCGTGGGTGCATGGACTGATGAGCAGTTCTTC. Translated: CAVGAWTDEQFF.

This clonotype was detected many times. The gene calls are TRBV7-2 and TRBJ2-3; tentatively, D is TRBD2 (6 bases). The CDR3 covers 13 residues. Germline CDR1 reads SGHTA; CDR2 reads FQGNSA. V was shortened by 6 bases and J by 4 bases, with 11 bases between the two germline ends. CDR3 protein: CASSQGGSDTQYF. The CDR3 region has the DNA TGTGCCAGCAGTCAGGGAGGTTCAGATACGCAGTATTTT.

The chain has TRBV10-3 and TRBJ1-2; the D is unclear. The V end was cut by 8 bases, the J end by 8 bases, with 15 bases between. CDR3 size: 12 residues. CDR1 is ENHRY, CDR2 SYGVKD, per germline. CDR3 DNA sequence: TGTGCCATCTCTGTGGACCGGGAGGGCTACACCTTC. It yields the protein CAISVDREGYTF.

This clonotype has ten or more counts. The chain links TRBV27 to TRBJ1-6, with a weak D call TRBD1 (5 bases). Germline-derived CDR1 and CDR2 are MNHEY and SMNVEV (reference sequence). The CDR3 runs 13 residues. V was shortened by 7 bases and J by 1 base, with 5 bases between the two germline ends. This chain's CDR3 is CASKGSYNSPLHF. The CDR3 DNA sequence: TGTGCCAGCAAGGGGTCCTATAATTCACCCCTCCACTTT.

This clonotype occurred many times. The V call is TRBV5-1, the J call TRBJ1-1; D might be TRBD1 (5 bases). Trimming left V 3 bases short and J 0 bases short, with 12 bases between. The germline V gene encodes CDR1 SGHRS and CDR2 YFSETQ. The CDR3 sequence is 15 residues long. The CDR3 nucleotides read TGCGCCAGCAGCTACCTGGGACCGTTGAACACTGAAGCTTTCTTT. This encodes CASSYLGPLNTEAFF.

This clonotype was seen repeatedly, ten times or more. CDR3 protein: CASSSDRGHGYTF. As DNA, the CDR3 is TGTGCCAGCAGCTCGGACAGGGGGCATGGCTACACCTTC. The chain carries TRBV7-9 and TRBJ1-2; 11 bases are shared with TRBD1. This CDR3 is built from 13 residues. V trimming: 4 bases; J trimming: 6 bases; junction bases outside the gene matches: 1. Per germline, CDR1 SEHNR and CDR2 FQNEAQ (reference sequence).

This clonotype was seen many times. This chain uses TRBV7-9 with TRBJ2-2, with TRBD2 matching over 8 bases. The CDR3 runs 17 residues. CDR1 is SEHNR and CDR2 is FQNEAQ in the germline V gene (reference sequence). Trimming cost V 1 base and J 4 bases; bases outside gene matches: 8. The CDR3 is CASSLEVAGRRTGELFF. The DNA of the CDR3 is TGTGCCAGCAGCTTAGAGGTAGCGGGAAGGCGCACCGGGGAGCTGTTTTTT.

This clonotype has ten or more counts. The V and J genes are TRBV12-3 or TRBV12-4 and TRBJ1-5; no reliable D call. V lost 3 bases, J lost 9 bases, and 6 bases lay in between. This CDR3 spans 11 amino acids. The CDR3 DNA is TGTGCCAGCAGTTTGCGCGGGCCCCAGCATTTT. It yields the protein CASSLRGPQHF.

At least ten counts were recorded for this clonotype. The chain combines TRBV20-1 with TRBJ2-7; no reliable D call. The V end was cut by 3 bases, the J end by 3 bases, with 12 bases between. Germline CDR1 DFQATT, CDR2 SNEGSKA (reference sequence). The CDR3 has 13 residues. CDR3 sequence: CSARESQDYEQYF. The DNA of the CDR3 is TGCAGTGCTAGGGAATCCCAGGACTACGAGCAGTACTTC.

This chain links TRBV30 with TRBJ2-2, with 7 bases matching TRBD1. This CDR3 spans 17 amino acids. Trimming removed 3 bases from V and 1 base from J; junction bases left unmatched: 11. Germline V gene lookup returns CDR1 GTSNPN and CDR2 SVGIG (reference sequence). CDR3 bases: TGTGCCTGGAGAAATTTTAGGGACAGACAGAACACCGGGGAGCTGTTTTTT. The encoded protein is CAWRNFRDRQNTGELFF. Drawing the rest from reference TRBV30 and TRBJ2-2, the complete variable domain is SQTIHQWPATLVQPVGSPLSLECTVEGTSNPNLYWYRQAAGRGLQLLFYSVGIGQISSEVPQNLSASRPQDRQFILSSKKLLLSDSGFYLCAWRNFRDRQNTGELFFGEGSRLTVL.

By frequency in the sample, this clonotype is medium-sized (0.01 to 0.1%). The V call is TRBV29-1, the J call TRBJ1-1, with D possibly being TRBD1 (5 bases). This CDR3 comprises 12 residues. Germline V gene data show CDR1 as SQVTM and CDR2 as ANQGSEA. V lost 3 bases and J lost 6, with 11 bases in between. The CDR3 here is CSVDLGVPEAFF. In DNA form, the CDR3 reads TGCAGCGTTGACTTGGGGGTCCCTGAAGCTTTCTTT.

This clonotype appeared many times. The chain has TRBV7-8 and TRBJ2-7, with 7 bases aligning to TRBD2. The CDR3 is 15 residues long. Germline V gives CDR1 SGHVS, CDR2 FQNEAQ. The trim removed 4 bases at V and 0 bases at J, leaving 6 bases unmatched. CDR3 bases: TGTGCCAGCAGCTCCGGGGACTATTCCTCCTACGAGCAGTACTTC. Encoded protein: CASSSGDYSSYEQYF.

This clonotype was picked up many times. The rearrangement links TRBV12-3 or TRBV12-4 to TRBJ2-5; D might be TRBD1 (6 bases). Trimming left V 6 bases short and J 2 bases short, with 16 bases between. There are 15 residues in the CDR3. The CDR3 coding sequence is TGTGCCAGCAGAACCTTAACAGGGAATCAAGAGACCCAGTACTTC. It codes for CASRTLTGNQETQYF.

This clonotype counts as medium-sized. This CDR3 reads CSARGLADYNEQFF. The DNA of the CDR3 is TGCAGTGCTAGAGGGCTAGCGGATTACAATGAGCAGTTCTTC. V and J are TRBV20-1 and TRBJ2-1; 7 bases are shared with TRBD2. This CDR3 has 14 residues. J lost 4 bases, V lost 1 base, and 4 bases had no gene match. Per the germline V gene, CDR1 is DFQATT and CDR2 is SNEGSKA (reference sequence).

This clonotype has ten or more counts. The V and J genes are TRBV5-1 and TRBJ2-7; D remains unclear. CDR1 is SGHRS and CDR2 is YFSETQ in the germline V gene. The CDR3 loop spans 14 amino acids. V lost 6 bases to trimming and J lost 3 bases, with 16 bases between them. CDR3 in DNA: TGCGCCAGCATGGCGGATCAAGGTCACTACGAGCAGTACTTC. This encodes CASMADQGHYEQYF.

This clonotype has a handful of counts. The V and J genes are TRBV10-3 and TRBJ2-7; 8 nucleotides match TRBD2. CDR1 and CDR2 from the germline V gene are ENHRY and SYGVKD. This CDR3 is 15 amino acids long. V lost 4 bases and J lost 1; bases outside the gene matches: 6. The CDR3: CAISGLVAGSYEQYF. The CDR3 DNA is TGTGCCATCAGTGGCCTAGTAGCGGGATCCTACGAGCAGTACTTC.

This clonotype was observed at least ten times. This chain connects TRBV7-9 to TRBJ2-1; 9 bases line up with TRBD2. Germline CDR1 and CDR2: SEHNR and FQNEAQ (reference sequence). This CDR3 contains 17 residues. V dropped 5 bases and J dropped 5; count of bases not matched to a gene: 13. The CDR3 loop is CASSPPPQREADNEQFF. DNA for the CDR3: TGTGCCAGCAGCCCCCCACCTCAGCGGGAGGCCGACAATGAGCAGTTCTTC. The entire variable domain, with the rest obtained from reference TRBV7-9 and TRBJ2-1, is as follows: DTGVSQNPRHKITKRGQNVTFRCDPISEHNRLYWYRQTLGQGPEFLTYFQNEAQLEKSRLLSDRFSAERPKGSFSTLEIQRTEQGDSAMYLCASSPPPQREADNEQFFGPGTRLTVL.

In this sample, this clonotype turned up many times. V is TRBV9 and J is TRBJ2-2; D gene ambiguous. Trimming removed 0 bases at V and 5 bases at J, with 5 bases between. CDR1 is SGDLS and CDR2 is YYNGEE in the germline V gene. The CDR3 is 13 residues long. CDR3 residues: CASSVDQTGELFF. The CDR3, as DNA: TGTGCCAGCAGCGTAGATCAGACCGGGGAGCTGTTTTTT.